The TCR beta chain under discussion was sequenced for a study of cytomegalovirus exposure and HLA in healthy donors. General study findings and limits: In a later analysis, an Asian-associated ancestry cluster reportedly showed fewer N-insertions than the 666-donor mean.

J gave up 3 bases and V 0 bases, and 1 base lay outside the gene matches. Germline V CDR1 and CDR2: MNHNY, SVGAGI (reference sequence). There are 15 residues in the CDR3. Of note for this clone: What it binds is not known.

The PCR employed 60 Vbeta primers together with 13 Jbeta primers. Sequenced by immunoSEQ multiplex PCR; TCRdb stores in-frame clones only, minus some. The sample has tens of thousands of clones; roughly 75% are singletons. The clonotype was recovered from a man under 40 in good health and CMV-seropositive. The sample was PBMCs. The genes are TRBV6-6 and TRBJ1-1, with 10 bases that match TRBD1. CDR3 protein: CASSYSGQGDTEAFF. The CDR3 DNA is TGTGCCAGCAGTTACTCCGGACAGGGGGACACTGAAGCTTTCTTT.